One T cell receptor beta chain is described in this entry. The antigen is not known. The data originate from a study of shared clonotypes between healthy human individuals. Germline V lookup: CDR1 SGHTA, CDR2 FQGNSA. This CDR3 spans 14 amino acids. The V and J ends lost 5 bases and 6 bases, in that order; junction bases with no gene match: 8. Study outcomes and limitations: Read depth was anticipated to influence clonotype sharing among donors.

Per the original methods: Quality scores were absent from the junction-only immunoSEQ sequences, so filtering differed. Produced via immunoSEQ multiplex PCR; TCRdb's table is partial and in-frame only. From that table come the V and J calls and clone size; the DNA was used to work out D and trimming. The sample holds fewer than 400,000 clones, around two thirds seen once. The chain is built from TRBV7-2 and TRBJ2-7, with 9 bases aligning to TRBD1. Sample: memory CD4+ T cells sorted from blood. Subset here: CD45RA-negative fraction. This clonotype was obtained from a man aged 25 to 40 in good health. CDR3 sequence: CASSQGQGYGEQYF. The CDR3 nucleotides read TGTGCCAGCAGCCAGGGACAGGGATATGGCGAGCAGTACTTC.